This T cell receptor beta chain was identified in a study of glioma-infiltrating T cells after dendritic cell vaccination. Study-wide context: Glioblastoma patients came from Phase I and II dendritic cell vaccination trials.

TCRdb keeps only in-frame clones here, not all; method: immunoSEQ multiplex PCR. The table lists roughly 100,000 clones, about four fifths of them singletons. In this sample, this clone turned up once. The germline V and J ends were trimmed by 5 bases and 9 bases, with 14 bases remaining between them. From germline, CDR1 is SGHTA and CDR2 FQGTGA. There are 13 residues in the CDR3. The receptor was derived from a human donor with glioblastoma. The sample in question was blood, obtained before dendritic cell vaccination. The chain uses TRBV7-3 and TRBJ2-1; a possible D gene is TRBD2 (5 bases). The CDR3: CASSAGLVGEQFF. For the CDR3, the DNA is TGTGCCAGCAGCGCCGGACTTGTTGGTGAGCAGTTCTTC.